This is a list of T cell receptor beta chains from one sample in a study of T-cell memory formation after mild COVID-19. TCRdb passed the 5' RACE reads through MiXCR, listing each CDR3 protein once. The sample lists fewer than 550,000 distinct CDR3 sequences; roughly 20% were seen once. Sequenced input: PBMCs or a T cell subset sorted from them (not recorded which). These receptors were obtained from an adult woman who had mild COVID-19 (a few samples of this study predate the infection). Cell type and time point are not known. The CDR3 runs from the conserved cysteine through the conserved F or W. A D gene is named only where the DNA matches it firmly. The size entry is marked missing in some rows and otherwise reads once, few, many or a size class.

V: TRBV20-1
size: NA
J: TRBJ1-2
D: TRBD1
DNA: TGCAGTGCGACCGGGACAGGAGATAACTATGGCTACACCTTC
CDR3: CSATGTGDNYGYTF

V: TRBV30
size: few
J: TRBJ2-7
D: NA
DNA: TGTGCCTGGAGTGTGGGTCAGACTACGGCGCAGTACTTC
CDR3: CAWSVGQTTAQYF

V: TRBV29-1
size: few
J: TRBJ1-3
D: TRBD1
DNA: TGCAGCGTTGCTAAGGACAGGGGGCCAGGAAACACCATATATTTT
CDR3: CSVAKDRGPGNTIYF

V: TRBV5-1
size: NA
J: TRBJ2-3
D: TRBD2
DNA: TGCGCCTGCAGCCTCCTTACGACTAGCGGGGGCACAGATACGCAGTATTTT
CDR3: CACSLLTTSGGTDTQYF

V: TRBV6-2/TRBV6-3
size: few
J: TRBJ2-7
D: NA
DNA: TGTGCCAGCAGTTCAGGGCCCCCCTACGAGCAGTACTTC
CDR3: CASSSGPPYEQYF

V: TRBV3-1
size: few
J: TRBJ2-7
D: NA
DNA: TGTGCCAGCAGCCCTCGTGGGGGAATCTACGAGCAGTACTTC
CDR3: CASSPRGGIYEQYF

V: TRBV11-2
size: few
J: TRBJ2-5
D: NA
DNA: TGTGCCAGCAAGGAGCGGCAAGAGACCCAGTACTTC
CDR3: CASKERQETQYF

V: TRBV9
size: few
J: TRBJ2-2
D: TRBD2
DNA: TGTGCCAGCAGCGTTGTAGCGGGAGGGTCCGGGGAGCTGTTTTTT
CDR3: CASSVVAGGSGELFF

V: TRBV6-2/TRBV6-3
size: NA
J: TRBJ1-1
D: TRBD1
DNA: TGTGCCAGCAGTTACGGGGACAGGGGTCCTGAAGCTTTCTTT
CDR3: CASSYGDRGPEAFF

V: TRBV30
size: few
J: TRBJ1-5
D: NA
DNA: TGTGCCTGGAGTGTAGGGAGAGTTGGTCAGCCCCAGCATTTT
CDR3: CAWSVGRVGQPQHF

V: TRBV7-8
size: few
J: TRBJ2-5
D: TRBD2
DNA: TGTGCCAGCATCCAAGCGGCGGGGAGGGTACAAGAGACCCAGTACTTC
CDR3: CASIQAAGRVQETQYF

V: TRBV15
size: NA
J: TRBJ1-5
D: NA
DNA: TGTGCCACCAGCAGCGTACCGGGAGAAGGCAATCAGCCCCAGCATTTT
CDR3: CATSSVPGEGNQPQHF

V: TRBV5-1
size: NA
J: TRBJ2-2
D: NA
DNA: TGCGCCAGCAGCTTGCCCGGGGGCGCCAACACCGGGGAGCTGTTTTTT
CDR3: CASSLPGGANTGELFF

V: TRBV12-3/TRBV12-4
size: few
J: TRBJ2-1
D: NA
DNA: TGTGCCAGCACCATGAGGGTTGAGAGGCAGTTCTTC
CDR3: CASTMRVERQFF

V: TRBV27
size: few
J: TRBJ1-2
D: TRBD1
DNA: TGTGCCAGCAGTCTAAAACAGGGGTCCTATGGCTACACCTTC
CDR3: CASSLKQGSYGYTF

V: TRBV7-6
size: NA
J: TRBJ2-1
D: NA
DNA: TGTGCCAGCAGCTTAAGAGCGGACAGTTACAATGAGCAGTTCTTC
CDR3: CASSLRADSYNEQFF

V: TRBV6-6
size: NA
J: TRBJ1-5
D: NA
DNA: TGTGCCAGCAGTTACTCGACGGGAGCCAGCAATCAGCCCCAGCATTTT
CDR3: CASSYSTGASNQPQHF

V: TRBV7-8
size: NA
J: TRBJ2-5
D: NA
DNA: TGTGCCAGCAGCCATGATCGGGACTACCAAGAGACCCAGTACTTC
CDR3: CASSHDRDYQETQYF

V: TRBV29-1
size: NA
J: TRBJ2-2
D: NA
DNA: TGCAGCGTGCGTCGGGACACCCCAGGGAGTGCCGGGGAGCTGTTTTTT
CDR3: CSVRRDTPGSAGELFF

V: TRBV29-1
size: few
J: TRBJ2-2
D: TRBD2
DNA: TGCAGCGTTGAGAGCGGGGACTTATACACCGGGGAGCTGTTTTTT
CDR3: CSVESGDLYTGELFF

V: TRBV5-4
size: NA
J: TRBJ2-1
D: TRBD2
DNA: TGTGCCAGCAGCTCGGGACTAGGACTCAATGAGCAGTTCTTC
CDR3: CASSSGLGLNEQFF

V: TRBV5-8
size: NA
J: TRBJ1-4
D: NA
DNA: TGTGCCAGCAGCTTGGGAGGACTGACACTGTTTTTT
CDR3: CASSLGGLTLFF

V: TRBV20-1
size: few
J: TRBJ2-3
D: NA
DNA: TGCAGTGCTAGAGATCCCTTTAAGGGAGGCTTCACAGATACGCAGTATTTT
CDR3: CSARDPFKGGFTDTQYF

V: TRBV6-6
size: NA
J: TRBJ2-3
D: NA
DNA: TGTGCCAGCAGTTCCGGTGAGGGCCCGCAGTATTTT
CDR3: CASSSGEGPQYF

V: TRBV29-1
size: few
J: TRBJ2-5
D: NA
DNA: TGCAGCGTTGAAGGGAGGAGGGGGGGCCGACAAGAGACCCAGTACTTC
CDR3: CSVEGRRGGRQETQYF

V: TRBV4-2
size: few
J: TRBJ2-1
D: TRBD2
DNA: TGTGCCAGCAGCCAAGGAATTGTTGGGGCGGGAGGGCCGGACAATGAGCAGTTCTTC
CDR3: CASSQGIVGAGGPDNEQFF

V: TRBV11-2
size: many
J: TRBJ1-5
D: NA
DNA: TGTGCCAGCCGCGGGCAGGGCAATCAGCCCCAGCATTTT
CDR3: CASRGQGNQPQHF

V: TRBV12-3/TRBV12-4
size: few
J: TRBJ1-1
D: TRBD1
DNA: TGTGCCAGCAGAAACGACAGGGGATTCTCTGAAGCTTTCTTT
CDR3: CASRNDRGFSEAFF